Sequencing of this TCR beta chain was carried out in a study of blood T cell repertoires in COVID-19. Overall study context: Sources were T cells, B-cell-depleted T cells, or PBMCs; the material itself was cDNA or gDNA.

This clone was detected only a few times. Individuals drawn from some 25 US areas were roughly 18 to 95 years old. The CDR3 sequence is 14 residues long. After removal of 2 bases from V and 4 bases from J, the junction contained 3 bases not matched to a gene. CDR1 and CDR2 from the germline V gene are MNHEY and SVGAGI. Sequenced by immunoSEQ multiplex PCR; TCRdb stores in-frame clones only, minus some. Of about 300,000 clones listed, roughly 85% were seen once; the top ten hold 2% to 3%. The genes are TRBV6-5 and TRBJ1-1; 8 bases map to TRBD1. Input material: PBMCs or T cells enriched from blood (not recorded which). The TCR sequence derives from a woman in her fifties or sixties who had recovered from COVID-19. DNA of the CDR3: TGTGCCAGCAGTTACCGACAGGGGAGCACTGAAGCTTTCTTT. This gives the protein CASSYRQGSTEAFF.